Below, one TCR beta chain is given with its context. Its antigen remains unknown. This specimen comes from a study of OX40 agonist ivuxolimab in advanced cancers. Study in general: The patients' treatment was ivuxolimab, an agonistic anti-OX40 (CD134) antibody.

TCRdb's copy holds only in-frame clones and misses some; the assay was immunoSEQ multiplex PCR. The sample lists around 90,000 clones, 80% to 90% occurring once. J gave up 8 bases and V 3 bases, and 5 bases lay outside the gene matches. Germline V gene sequence: CDR1 LGHNT, CDR2 FRNRAP. CDR3 length: 14 amino acids. Study-wide points: In the expanded peripheral T cells, antigen specificity was never determined. Normalized T-cell clonal expansion was also low in a subset of nonresponders.

The sequence was collected from an adult with an advanced solid tumor such as melanoma, head and neck, liver or kidney cancer. The chain carries TRBV12-5 and TRBJ2-1; 9 bases match TRBD2. The sample in question was CD4+ or CD8+ T cells sorted from blood, obtained in a trial of the OX40 agonist ivuxolimab. This CDR3 reads CASGLAEREDEQFF. The DNA for the CDR3 is TGTGCTAGTGGTTTAGCCGAGCGGGAGGATGAGCAGTTCTTC.